The present TCR beta chain was sequenced within a study of somatic mutations in cytotoxic T cells in rheumatoid arthritis. General study findings and limits: CD8+ clonality rose with age in rheumatoid arthritis patients, unlike in healthy controls.

As processed by the authors: Matches to published virus-specific TCRB sequences were rare among patient CD8+ clones larger than 1%. Sequencing used immunoSEQ multiplex PCR; TCRdb keeps in-frame clones, though not all of them. V and J calls and clone size are as listed in that table; D and trimming were resolved from the DNA. The sample includes 15,000 to 20,000 clones, more than 75% of them seen just once. V lost 2 bases, J lost 3 bases, and 10 bases lay in between. Germline V gives CDR1 ENHRY, CDR2 SYGVKD. The CDR3 sequence is 14 residues long. Remarks on this clone: As yet, its antigen is unknown.

The TCR was taken from a woman aged 45-65 years with rheumatoid arthritis. This chain joins TRBV10-3 and TRBJ1-2; a weak D match, TRBD1 (5 bases). Sequencing was carried out using CD8+ T cells sorted from blood. CDR3 in DNA: TGTGCCATCAGTGAGGTGACAGCGGACTATGGCTACACCTTC. Translated, it gives CAISEVTADYGYTF.